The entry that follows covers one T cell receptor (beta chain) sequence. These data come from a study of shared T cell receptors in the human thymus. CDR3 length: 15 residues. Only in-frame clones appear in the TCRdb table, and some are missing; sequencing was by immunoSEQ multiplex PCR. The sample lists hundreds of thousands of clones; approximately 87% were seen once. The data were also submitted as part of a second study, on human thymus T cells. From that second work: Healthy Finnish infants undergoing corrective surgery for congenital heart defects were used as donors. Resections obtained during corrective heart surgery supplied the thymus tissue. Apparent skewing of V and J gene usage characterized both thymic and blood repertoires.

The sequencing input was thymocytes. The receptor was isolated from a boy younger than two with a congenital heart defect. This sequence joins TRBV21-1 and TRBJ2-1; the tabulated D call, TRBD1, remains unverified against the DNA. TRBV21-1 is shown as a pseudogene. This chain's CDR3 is CASSKMGTGGHEQFF. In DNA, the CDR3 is TGTGCCAGCAGCAAGATGGGGACAGGGGGCCATGAGCAGTTCTTC.